This T cell receptor beta chain appears in the sequencing data of a study of human T cells and chemical hapten exposure. Looking at the study overall: Patients were given diphenylcyclopropenone on the scalp weekly across the roughly 25-week study. Patients, chiefly female, had alopecia areata, totalis or universalis.

V was cut by 5 bases and J by 0 bases, with 7 bases left in between. The CDR3 runs to 13 residues. Germline CDR1 reads MNHEY; CDR2 reads SMNVEV (reference sequence). Time point given: patch test 1, 2 weeks after DPC sensitization. Specified treatment: therapeutic diphenylcyclopropenone sensitization with weekly scalp DPC. Someone pulled total RNA out of unfractionated whole blood. Participating donors were patients with alopecia, aged 18 to 70 years, considered appropriate candidates for DPC. TCRdb analysed the RACE reads with MiXCR anew, one entry per CDR3 protein. The table has tens of thousands of distinct CDR3 sequences, around 6.4% seen once. This clonotype was seen repeatedly, ten times or more.

The source was whole blood, collected in connection with sensitization to the hapten diphenylcyclopropenone (DPC). This clonotype was sampled from a woman under 40 with alopecia areata. Some clones in this sample may be carry-over from other donors' samples. The chain has TRBV27 and TRBJ2-5, with D perhaps TRBD1 (5 bases). The DNA of the CDR3 is TGTGCCAGCAGTCGACAGAACCAAGAGACCCAGTACTTC. Its protein product is CASSRQNQETQYF.